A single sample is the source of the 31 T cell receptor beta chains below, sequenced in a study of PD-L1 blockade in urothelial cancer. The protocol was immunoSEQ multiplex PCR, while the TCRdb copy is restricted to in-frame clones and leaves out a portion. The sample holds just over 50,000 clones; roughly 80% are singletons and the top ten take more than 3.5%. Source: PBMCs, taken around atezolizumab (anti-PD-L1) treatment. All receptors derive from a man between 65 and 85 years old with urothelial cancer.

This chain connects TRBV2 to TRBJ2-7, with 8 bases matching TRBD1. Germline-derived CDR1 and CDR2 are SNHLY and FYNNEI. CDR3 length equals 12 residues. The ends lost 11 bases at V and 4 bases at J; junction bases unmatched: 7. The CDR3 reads CASWTGRYEQYF. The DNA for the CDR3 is TGTGCCTCCTGGACAGGGAGGTACGAGCAGTACTTC.

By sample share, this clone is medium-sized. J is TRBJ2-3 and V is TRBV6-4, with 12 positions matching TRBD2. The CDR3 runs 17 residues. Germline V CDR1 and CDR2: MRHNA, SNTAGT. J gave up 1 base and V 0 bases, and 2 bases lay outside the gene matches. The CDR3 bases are TGTGCCAGCAGTGACTCGACTAGCGGGAGTGGCACAGATACGCAGTATTTT. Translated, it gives CASSDSTSGSGTDTQYF.

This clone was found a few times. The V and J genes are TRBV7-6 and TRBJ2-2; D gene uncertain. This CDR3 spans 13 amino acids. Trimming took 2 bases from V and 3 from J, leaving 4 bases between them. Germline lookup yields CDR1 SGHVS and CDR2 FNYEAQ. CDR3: CASSLTDTGELFF. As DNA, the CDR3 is TGTGCCAGCAGCTTAACTGACACCGGGGAGCTGTTTTTT. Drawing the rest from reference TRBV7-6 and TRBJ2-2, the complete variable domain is GAGVSQSPRYKVTKRGQDVALRCDPISGHVSLYWYRQALGQGPEFLTYFNYEAQQDKSGLPNDRFSAERPEGSISTLTIQRTEQRDSAMYRCASSLTDTGELFFGEGSRLTVL.

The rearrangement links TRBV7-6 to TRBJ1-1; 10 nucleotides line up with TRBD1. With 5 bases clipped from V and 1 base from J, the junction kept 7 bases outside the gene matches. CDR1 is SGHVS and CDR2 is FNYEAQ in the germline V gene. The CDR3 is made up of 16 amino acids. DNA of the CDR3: TGTGCCAGCAGCGGAAAGACAGGGGGCAAGAACACTGAAGCTTTCTTT. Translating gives CASSGKTGGKNTEAFF.

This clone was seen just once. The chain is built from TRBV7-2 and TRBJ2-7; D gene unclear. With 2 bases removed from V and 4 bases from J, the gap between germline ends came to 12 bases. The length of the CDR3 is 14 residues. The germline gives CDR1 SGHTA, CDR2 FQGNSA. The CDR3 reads CASSLLGPVYEQYF. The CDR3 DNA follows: TGTGCCAGCAGCTTACTTGGCCCAGTATACGAGCAGTACTTC.

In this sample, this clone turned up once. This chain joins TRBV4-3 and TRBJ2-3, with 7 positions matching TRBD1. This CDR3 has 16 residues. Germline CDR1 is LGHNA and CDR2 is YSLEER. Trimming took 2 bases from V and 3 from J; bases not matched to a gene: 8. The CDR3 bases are TGCGCCAGCAGCCAATATGTCGGGACAGCTACAGATACGCAGTATTTT. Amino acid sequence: CASSQYVGTATDTQYF.

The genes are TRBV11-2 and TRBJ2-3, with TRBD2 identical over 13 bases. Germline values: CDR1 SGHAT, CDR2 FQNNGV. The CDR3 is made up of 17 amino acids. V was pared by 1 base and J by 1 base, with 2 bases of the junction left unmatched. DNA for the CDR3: TGTGCCAGCAGCTTAGGGACTAGCGGGGGCCGCACAGATACGCAGTATTTT. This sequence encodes CASSLGTSGGRTDTQYF.

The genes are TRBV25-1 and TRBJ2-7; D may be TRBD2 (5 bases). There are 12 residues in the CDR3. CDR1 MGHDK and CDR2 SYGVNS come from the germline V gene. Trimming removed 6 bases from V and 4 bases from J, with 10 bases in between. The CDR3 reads CASRGSGYEQYF. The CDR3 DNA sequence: TGTGCCAGCAGGGGGAGTGGGTACGAGCAGTACTTC.

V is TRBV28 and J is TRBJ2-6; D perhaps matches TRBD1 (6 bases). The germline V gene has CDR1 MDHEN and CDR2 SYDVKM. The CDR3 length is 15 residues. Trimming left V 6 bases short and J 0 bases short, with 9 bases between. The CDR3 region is CASRDSSSGANVLTF. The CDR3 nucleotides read TGTGCCAGCAGGGACAGTAGCTCTGGGGCCAACGTCCTGACTTTC. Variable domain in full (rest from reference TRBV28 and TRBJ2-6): DVKVTQSSRYLVKRTGEKVFLECVQDMDHENMFWYRQDPGLGLRLIYFSYDVKMKEKGDIPEGYSVSREKKERFSLILESASTNQTSMYLCASRDSSSGANVLTFGAGSRLTVL.

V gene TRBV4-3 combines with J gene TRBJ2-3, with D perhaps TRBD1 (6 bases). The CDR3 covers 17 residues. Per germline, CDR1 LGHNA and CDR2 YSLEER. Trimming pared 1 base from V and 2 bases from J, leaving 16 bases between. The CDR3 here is CASSQAISQGHTDTQYF. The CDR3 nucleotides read TGCGCCAGCAGCCAAGCGATATCCCAGGGGCACACAGATACGCAGTATTTT.

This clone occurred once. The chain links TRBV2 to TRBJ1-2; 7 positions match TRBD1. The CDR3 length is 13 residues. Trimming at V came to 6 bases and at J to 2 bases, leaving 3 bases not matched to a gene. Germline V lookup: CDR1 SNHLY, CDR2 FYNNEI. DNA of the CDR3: TGTGCCAGCAGACCGGACAGGAACTATGGCTACACCTTC. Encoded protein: CASRPDRNYGYTF.

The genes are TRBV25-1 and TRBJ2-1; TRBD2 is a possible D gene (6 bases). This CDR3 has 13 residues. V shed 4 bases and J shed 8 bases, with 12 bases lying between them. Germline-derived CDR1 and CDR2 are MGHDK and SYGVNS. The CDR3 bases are TGTGCCAGCAGTGCTAGGCGGAGGGATGAGCAGTTCTTC. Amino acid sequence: CASSARRRDEQFF.

The CDR3 spells CASSATGGTNEKLFF. The CDR3 DNA sequence: TGCGCCAGCAGTGCGACAGGGGGCACTAATGAAAAACTGTTTTTT. V gene TRBV5-1 combines with J gene TRBJ1-4; 10 nucleotides align to TRBD1. Trimming removed 5 bases from V and 2 bases from J; junction bases left unmatched: 3. Per germline, CDR1 SGHRS and CDR2 YFSETQ. CDR3 length: 15 amino acids. Together with reference TRBV5-1 and TRBJ1-4, the CDR3 gives the full variable domain: KAGVTQTPRYLIKTRGQQVTLSCSPISGHRSVSWYQQTPGQGLQFLFEYFSETQRNKGNFPGRFSGRQFSNSRSEMNVSTLELGDSALYLCASSATGGTNEKLFFGSGTQLSVL.

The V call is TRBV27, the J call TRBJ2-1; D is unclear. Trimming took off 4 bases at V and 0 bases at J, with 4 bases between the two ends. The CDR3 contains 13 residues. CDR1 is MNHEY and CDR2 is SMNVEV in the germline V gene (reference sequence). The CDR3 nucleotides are TGTGCCAGCAGTTATAGCTCCTACAATGAGCAGTTCTTC. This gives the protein CASSYSSYNEQFF.

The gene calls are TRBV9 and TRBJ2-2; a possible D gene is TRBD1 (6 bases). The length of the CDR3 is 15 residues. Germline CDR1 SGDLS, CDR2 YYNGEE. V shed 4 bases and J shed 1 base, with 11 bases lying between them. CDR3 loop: CASSNRARNTGELFF. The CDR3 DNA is TGTGCCAGCAGCAACAGGGCCCGGAACACCGGGGAGCTGTTTTTT.

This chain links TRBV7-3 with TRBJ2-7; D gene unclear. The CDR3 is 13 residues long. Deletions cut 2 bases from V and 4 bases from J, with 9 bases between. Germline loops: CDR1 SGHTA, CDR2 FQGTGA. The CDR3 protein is CASSLGVGYEQYF. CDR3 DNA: TGTGCCAGCAGCTTAGGAGTCGGGTACGAGCAGTACTTC.

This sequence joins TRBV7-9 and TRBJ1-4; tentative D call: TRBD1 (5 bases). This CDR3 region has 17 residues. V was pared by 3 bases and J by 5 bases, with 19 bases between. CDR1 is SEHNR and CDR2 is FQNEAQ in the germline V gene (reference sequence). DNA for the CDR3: TGTGCCAGCAGCTTGGGCGCCAGCGGGGCATCGAATGAAAAACTGTTTTTT. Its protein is CASSLGASGASNEKLFF.

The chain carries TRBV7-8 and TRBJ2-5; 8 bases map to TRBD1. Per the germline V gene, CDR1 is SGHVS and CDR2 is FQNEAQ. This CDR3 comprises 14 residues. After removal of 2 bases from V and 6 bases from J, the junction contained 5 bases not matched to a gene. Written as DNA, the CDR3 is TGTGCCAGCAGCTTAAGACAGGGGTTTCAGACCCAGTACTTC. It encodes CASSLRQGFQTQYF.

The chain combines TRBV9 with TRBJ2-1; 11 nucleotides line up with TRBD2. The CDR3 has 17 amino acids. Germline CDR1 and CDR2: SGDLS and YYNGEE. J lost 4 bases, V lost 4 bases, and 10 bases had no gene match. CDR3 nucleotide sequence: TGTGCCAGCAGCCCAGAGTTACTAGCGGGGGCTTACAATGAGCAGTTCTTC. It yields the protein CASSPELLAGAYNEQFF.

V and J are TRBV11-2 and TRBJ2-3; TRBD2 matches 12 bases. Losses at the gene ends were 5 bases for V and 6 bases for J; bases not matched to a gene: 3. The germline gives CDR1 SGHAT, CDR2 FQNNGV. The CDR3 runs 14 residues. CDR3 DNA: TGTGCCAGCAGCCGGACTAGCGGGGCGGATACGCAGTATTTT. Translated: CASSRTSGADTQYF.

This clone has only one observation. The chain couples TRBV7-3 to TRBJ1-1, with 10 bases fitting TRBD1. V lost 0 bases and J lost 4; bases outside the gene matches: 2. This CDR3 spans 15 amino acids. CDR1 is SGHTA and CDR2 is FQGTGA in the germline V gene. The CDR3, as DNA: TGTGCCAGCAGCTTAACAAGGACAGGGGGCACTGAAGCTTTCTTT. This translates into CASSLTRTGGTEAFF.

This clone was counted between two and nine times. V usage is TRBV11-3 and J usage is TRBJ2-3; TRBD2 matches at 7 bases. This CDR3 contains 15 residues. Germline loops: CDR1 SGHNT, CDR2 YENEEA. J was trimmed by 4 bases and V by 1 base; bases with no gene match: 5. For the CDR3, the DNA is TGTGCCAGCAGCTTAGGCGGGAGAAGGGCAGATACGCAGTATTTT. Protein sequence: CASSLGGRRADTQYF.

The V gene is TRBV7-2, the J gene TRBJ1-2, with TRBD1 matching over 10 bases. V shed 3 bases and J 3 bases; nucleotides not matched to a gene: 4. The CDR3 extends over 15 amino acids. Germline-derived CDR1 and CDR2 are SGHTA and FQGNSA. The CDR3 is CASSFETGGYYGYTF. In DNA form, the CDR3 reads TGTGCCAGCAGCTTTGAGACAGGGGGCTACTATGGCTACACCTTC.

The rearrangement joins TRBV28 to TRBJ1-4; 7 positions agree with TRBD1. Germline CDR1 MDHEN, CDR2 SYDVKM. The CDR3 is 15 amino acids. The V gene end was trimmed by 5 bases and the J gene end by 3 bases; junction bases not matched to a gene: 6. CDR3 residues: CASSPRDRANEKLFF. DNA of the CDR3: TGTGCCAGCAGTCCTCGGGACAGAGCTAATGAAAAACTGTTTTTT.

The CDR3 spells CAISERDRGNTEAFF. The CDR3 coding sequence is TGTGCCATCAGTGAACGGGACAGGGGGAACACTGAAGCTTTCTTT. This sequence joins TRBV10-3 and TRBJ1-1; 10 bases map to TRBD1. Germline assignment: CDR1 ENHRY and CDR2 SYGVKD. Germline trimming cut 3 bases from V and 1 base from J; bases unmatched to any gene: 2. The CDR3 has 15 amino acids.

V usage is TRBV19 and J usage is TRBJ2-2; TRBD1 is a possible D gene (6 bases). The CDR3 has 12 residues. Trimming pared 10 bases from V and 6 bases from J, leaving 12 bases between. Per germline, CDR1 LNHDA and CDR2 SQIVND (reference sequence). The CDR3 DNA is TGTGCCACCCTCCCAGGGGCCGGGGAGCTGTTTTTT. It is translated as CATLPGAGELFF.

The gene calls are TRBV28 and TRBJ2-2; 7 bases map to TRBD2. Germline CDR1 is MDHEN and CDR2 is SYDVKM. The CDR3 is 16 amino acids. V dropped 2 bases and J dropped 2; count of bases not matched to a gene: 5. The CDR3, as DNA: TGTGCCAGCAGTTTAACGGCGGGGGTCAACACCGGGGAGCTGTTTTTT. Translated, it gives CASSLTAGVNTGELFF.

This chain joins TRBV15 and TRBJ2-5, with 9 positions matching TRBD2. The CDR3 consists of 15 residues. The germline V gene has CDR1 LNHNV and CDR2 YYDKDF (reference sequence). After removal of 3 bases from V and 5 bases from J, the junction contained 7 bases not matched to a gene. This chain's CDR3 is CATSSWRAGGETQYF. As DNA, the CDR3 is TGTGCCACCAGCAGTTGGAGAGCGGGGGGTGAGACCCAGTACTTC.

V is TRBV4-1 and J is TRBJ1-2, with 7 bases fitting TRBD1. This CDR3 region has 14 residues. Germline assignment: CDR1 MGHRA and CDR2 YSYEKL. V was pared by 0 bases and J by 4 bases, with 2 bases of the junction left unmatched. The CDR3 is CASSQETGRYGYTF. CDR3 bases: TGCGCCAGCAGCCAAGAGACAGGGCGCTATGGCTACACCTTC.

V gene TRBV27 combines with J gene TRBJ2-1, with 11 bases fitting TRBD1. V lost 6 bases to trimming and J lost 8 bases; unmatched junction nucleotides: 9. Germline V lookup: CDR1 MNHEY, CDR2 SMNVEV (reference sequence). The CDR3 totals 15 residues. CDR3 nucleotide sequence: TGTGCCAGCAGGACGGACAGGGGGCGATTCGATGAGCAGTTCTTC. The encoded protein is CASRTDRGRFDEQFF.

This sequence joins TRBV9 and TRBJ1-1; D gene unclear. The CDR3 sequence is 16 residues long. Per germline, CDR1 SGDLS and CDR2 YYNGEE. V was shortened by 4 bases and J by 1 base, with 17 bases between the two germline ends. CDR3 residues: CASSLSMRARNTEAFF. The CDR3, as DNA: TGTGCCAGCAGCCTGTCAATGAGGGCGCGGAACACTGAAGCTTTCTTT. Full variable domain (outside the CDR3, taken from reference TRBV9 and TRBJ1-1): DSGVTQTPKHLITATGQRVTLRCSPRSGDLSVYWYQQSLDQGLQFLIQYYNGEERAKGNILERFSAQQFPDLHSELNLSSLELGDSALYFCASSLSMRARNTEAFFGQGTRLTVV.